This is a list of T cell receptor beta chains from one sample in a study of shared clonotypes between healthy human individuals. The assay was immunoSEQ multiplex PCR, and TCRdb's table has in-frame clones only and misses some. The sample yields about 2.2 million clones, roughly 93% seen once. The sequenced material came from naive CD8+ T cells from PBMCs. The source of these receptors is a man younger than 35 in good health. Some clones in this sample may be carry-over from other donors' samples. Both conserved end residues are part of each CDR3. The D gene is left open where the match is weak. Expanded clones get a size class; other rows say once, few or many, or leave the size out.

TRBV6-5	.	.	TRBJ2-2	TGTGCCAGCAGTGCGGGGTGGGAGCTGTTTTTT	CASSAGWELFF
TRBV4-1	TRBD2	.	TRBJ2-1	TGCGCCAGCAGCCCCGGGACTAGCGAGCTGAGCGATGAGCAGTTCTTC	CASSPGTSELSDEQFF
TRBV10-3	.	.	TRBJ2-6	TGTGCCATCAGTGAAGGGGTCGCGGACTCTGGGGCCAACGTCCTGACTTTC	CAISEGVADSGANVLTF
TRBV27	TRBD1	.	TRBJ2-7	TGTGCCAGCAGTTTGGGGACAGGGACCGAGCAGTACTTC	CASSLGTGTEQYF
TRBV29-1	.	.	TRBJ2-7	TGCAGCGTGCGCACTTCCCCCTACGAGCAGTACTTC	CSVRTSPYEQYF
TRBV9	TRBD2	once	TRBJ2-7	TGTGCCAGCAGCACCTGGACTAGCGGAGACGAGCAGTACTTC	CASSTWTSGDEQYF
TRBV7-9	.	.	TRBJ2-1	TGTGCCAGCAGCTTAGCCGACGGACTTCGTACATACAATGAGCAGTTCTTC	CASSLADGLRTYNEQFF
TRBV5-1	TRBD2	.	TRBJ2-3	TGCGCCAGCAGCTTGGAGCTAGCGGGAGGCGCAGATACGCAGTATTTT	CASSLELAGGADTQYF
TRBV12-5	TRBD2	.	TRBJ2-1	TGTGCTAGTGGGTCCGGGACTAGCGAATACAATGAGCAGTTCTTC	CASGSGTSEYNEQFF
TRBV6-1	.	.	TRBJ1-5	TGTGCCAGCAGTGAAGCGTGGGGTAGCAATCAGCCCCAGCATTTT	CASSEAWGSNQPQHF
TRBV9	TRBD2	.	TRBJ2-3	TGTGCCAGCAGCCCGTCGAGCGGGGTTCAAGATACGCAGTATTTT	CASSPSSGVQDTQYF
TRBV6-5	.	.	TRBJ1-5	TGTGCCAGCAGTTACCGCGCGACCCCCAATCAGCCCCAGCATTTT	CASSYRATPNQPQHF
TRBV7-9	.	.	TRBJ2-1	TGTGCCAGCAGCACCAACAAAAAGGCCACACACAATGAGCAGTTCTTC	CASSTNKKATHNEQFF
TRBV14	.	.	TRBJ2-5	TGTGCCAGCAGCCACCCTTTACCCCAGGACCGGTTCGGGGAGACCCAGTACTTC	CASSHPLPQDRFGETQYF
TRBV7-8	.	.	TRBJ1-5	TGTGCCAGCAGCTCACGGAGAAGAGAGGATCAGCCCCAGCATTTT	CASSSRRREDQPQHF
TRBV7-8	.	.	TRBJ2-1	TGTGCCAGCAGCTTAGCGAGGAATGAGCAGTTCTTC	CASSLARNEQFF
TRBV27	.	.	TRBJ2-7	TGTGCCAGCAGTGAACAGGGCGAGGCCTACGAGCAGTACTTC	CASSEQGEAYEQYF
TRBV2	.	.	TRBJ1-2	TGTGCCAGCAGTCTGGGGGGGGAGTTGAGCTTGATAGGCTACACCTTC	CASSLGGELSLIGYTF
TRBV2	.	.	TRBJ1-5	TGTGCCAGCAGAGTCAAAAATCAGCCCCAGCATTTT	CASRVKNQPQHF
TRBV7-9	.	.	TRBJ2-7	TGTGCCAGCAGCCGAGACGCGGAAGAGCAGTACTTC	CASSRDAEEQYF
TRBV6-4	TRBD2	.	TRBJ2-1	TGTGCCAGCAGTGACTCTGGCGGGAGGGCCCAGAATGAGCAGTTCTTC	CASSDSGGRAQNEQFF
TRBV28	TRBD1	once	TRBJ2-1	TGTGCCAGCAGTTCCCTACAGGGGCCCTCCTACAATGAGCAGTTCTTC	CASSSLQGPSYNEQFF
TRBV9	.	.	TRBJ2-1	TGTGCCAGCAGCGTGATTAGCGGAGGGTACAATGAGCAGTTCTTC	CASSVISGGYNEQFF
TRBV27	TRBD1	few	TRBJ1-5	TGTGCCAGCAGTGCAGGGACAGGGGGCGTTCAGCCCCAGCATTTT	CASSAGTGGVQPQHF
TRBV29-1	TRBD2	.	TRBJ2-7	TGCAGCGTTGTCGGTAGCGGGAGTCCCTACGAGCAGTACTTC	CSVVGSGSPYEQYF
TRBV28	TRBD2	.	TRBJ2-3	TGTGCCAGCAGCGGGACTAGCGGGAGGTTCCTTGGAGATACGCAGTATTTT	CASSGTSGRFLGDTQYF
TRBV2	TRBD1	.	TRBJ1-2	TGTGCCAGAGGCGCACAGGGGTCGATTCGGAATGGCTACACCTTC	CARGAQGSIRNGYTF
TRBV27	.	.	TRBJ2-7	TGTGCCAGCAGAGGACCTCTCTACGAGCAGTACTTC	CASRGPLYEQYF
TRBV13	.	.	TRBJ1-1	TGTGCCAGCAGCTCTGCCCTAGAGGGGACAATTGAAGCTTTCTTT	CASSSALEGTIEAFF
TRBV27	.	once	TRBJ2-1	TGTGCCAGCAGTCTCCCCGGGGCCTACAATGAGCAGTTCTTC	CASSLPGAYNEQFF
TRBV14	TRBD2	.	TRBJ2-3	TGTGCCAGCAGCCAAGATTACCCCCCAGCGGGGGAATCCCCAGATACGCAGTATTTT	CASSQDYPPAGESPDTQYF
TRBV27	.	.	TRBJ1-4	TGTGCCAGCAGACGAATACCCCCAACTAATGAAAAACTGTTTTTT	CASRRIPPTNEKLFF
TRBV27	.	.	TRBJ1-2	TGTGCCAGCAGTGGGCTAGGGGACTATGGCTACACCTTC	CASSGLGDYGYTF
TRBV6-5	.	.	TRBJ2-2	TGTGCCAGCAGTTACGGCCGTGGAGTGAGTGGCGGGGAGCTGTTTTTT	CASSYGRGVSGGELFF
TRBV27	TRBD2	.	TRBJ2-7	TGTGCCAGCAGTTTAATCGGGACTAGCGGGGAAGGGAGCCACGAGCAGTACTTC	CASSLIGTSGEGSHEQYF
TRBV6-5	.	.	TRBJ2-2	TGTGCCAGTAAAAATTTTCCGTCCGGGGAGCTGTTTTTT	CASKNFPSGELFF
TRBV6-5	.	once	TRBJ1-3	TGTGCCAGCAGTTACTCCTCTGGAAACACCATATATTTT	CASSYSSGNTIYF
TRBV4-3	.	.	TRBJ2-7	TGCGCCAGCAGCCAAGGGCCAGCCGGGACCTACGAGCAGTACTTC	CASSQGPAGTYEQYF
TRBV15	TRBD2	.	TRBJ2-1	TGTGCCACCAGCAGAGTTACTAGCGGGGCCTACAATGAGCAGTTCTTC	CATSRVTSGAYNEQFF
TRBV5-6	.	.	TRBJ1-2	TGTGCCAGCAGCTTGTGGACAGTAAACTATGGCTACACCTTC	CASSLWTVNYGYTF
TRBV7-2	.	.	TRBJ2-7	TGTGCCAGCAGTGAGCCCAGGCTCTCTGGTGAGCAGTACTTC	CASSEPRLSGEQYF
TRBV7-9	TRBD2	.	TRBJ2-1	TGTGCCAGCAGCCTAGAAGCGGGGTTGTTAGGTGAGCAGTTCTTC	CASSLEAGLLGEQFF
TRBV5-1	TRBD1	once	TRBJ2-1	TGCGCCAGCAGCTGGAGGACAGGGCAGGATGAGCAGTTCTTC	CASSWRTGQDEQFF
TRBV27	.	.	TRBJ1-1	TGTGCCAGCAGCACGTCGGGGTTGCAAACTGAAGCTTTCTTT	CASSTSGLQTEAFF
TRBV9	.	.	TRBJ1-3	TGTGCCAGCAGCGTAGAGGTGGGTTCAGGAAACACCATATATTTT	CASSVEVGSGNTIYF
TRBV9	TRBD1	.	TRBJ1-4	TGTGCCAGCGGTGGACAGGGGGGTGAAAAACTGTTTTTT	CASGGQGGEKLFF
TRBV27	.	.	TRBJ2-2	TGTGCCAGCAAATGGGCAGGGAAGGCCGGGGAGCTGTTTTTT	CASKWAGKAGELFF
TRBV6-5	TRBD1	.	TRBJ1-1	TGTGCCAGCAGCCGGGACAGGATGAACACTGAAGCTTTCTTT	CASSRDRMNTEAFF
TRBV7-9	.	.	TRBJ2-4	TGTGCCAGCAGCTTACTGGGGGACATTCAGTACTTC	CASSLLGDIQYF
TRBV27	TRBD1	few	TRBJ2-2	TGTGCCAGCAGTTTATCGGGACAGGGGGAGCTGTTTTTT	CASSLSGQGELFF
TRBV27	.	.	TRBJ2-7	TGTGCCAGCAGTTTAACCCGGACAGCCTTGGCCTACGAGCAGTACTTC	CASSLTRTALAYEQYF
TRBV13	.	.	TRBJ1-3	TGTGCCAGCAGCGACCGTGGAAACACCATATATTTT	CASSDRGNTIYF
TRBV28	.	.	TRBJ2-2	TGTGCCAGCAGTTTTTGGCAGCTTGCCGGGGAGCTGTTTTTT	CASSFWQLAGELFF
TRBV5-8	.	.	TRBJ1-4	TGTGCCAGCCGTATGTGGCAGGGCCCTGGAAAACTGTTTTTT	CASRMWQGPGKLFF
TRBV9	.	once	TRBJ2-7	TGTGCCAGCAGCGTAGGGGGCAGGGCTGACTACGAGCAGTACTTC	CASSVGGRADYEQYF
TRBV25-1	.	.	TRBJ2-7	TGTGCCAGCTTCTACTCCTACGAGCAGTACTTC	CASFYSYEQYF
TRBV10-2	.	.	TRBJ1-1	TGCGCCAGCAGTGTTTCCCCCGTTGAAGCTTTCTTT	CASSVSPVEAFF
TRBV4-1	.	.	TRBJ1-5	TGCGCCAGCAGCCCTCGCGGGGCCGAACGCAGCCCCCAGCATTTT	CASSPRGAERSPQHF